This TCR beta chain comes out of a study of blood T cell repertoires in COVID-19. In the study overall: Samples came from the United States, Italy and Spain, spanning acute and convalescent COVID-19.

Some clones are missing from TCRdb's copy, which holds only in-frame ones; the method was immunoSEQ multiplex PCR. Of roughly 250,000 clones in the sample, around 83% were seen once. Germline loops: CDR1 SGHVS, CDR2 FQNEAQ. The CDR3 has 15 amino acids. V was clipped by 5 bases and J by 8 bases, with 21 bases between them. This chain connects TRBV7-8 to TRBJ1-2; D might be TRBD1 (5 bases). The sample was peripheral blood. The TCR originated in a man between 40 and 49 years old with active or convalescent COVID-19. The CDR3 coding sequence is TGTGCCAGCAGCCACAACAAGGGGTCGATACAAGGCTACACCTTC. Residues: CASSHNKGSIQGYTF.